The 19 T cell receptor beta chains presented below share a single source sample, sequenced in a study of T cell responses to AZD1222 COVID-19 vaccine. Sequencing was performed with immunoSEQ multiplex PCR; in TCRdb, only in-frame clones are kept and a portion is missing. The data contain roughly 120,000 clones, roughly 90% of them seen just once; the ten biggest clones take up approximately 5.2%. The starting material was peripheral blood, obtained on day 0 of AZD1222 vaccination. Receptors originate from an adult in good health.

This chain joins TRBV30 and TRBJ1-2; perhaps TRBD1 as D (5 bases). The CDR3 sequence is 12 residues long. Germline V CDR1 and CDR2: GTSNPN, SVGIG (reference sequence). Trimming pared 5 bases from V and 2 bases from J, leaving 9 bases between. CDR3 sequence reads: CAWQGGNYGYTF. CDR3 in DNA: TGTGCCTGGCAGGGAGGGAACTATGGCTACACCTTC.

The chain employs TRBV27 and TRBJ2-3; D call uncertain. V was shortened by 2 bases and J by 6 bases, with 6 bases between the two germline ends. The CDR3 loop spans 12 amino acids. CDR1 is MNHEY and CDR2 is SMNVEV in the germline V gene (reference sequence). This CDR3 is CASSLLGDTQYF. The CDR3 nucleotides are TGTGCCAGCAGTTTACTAGGGGATACGCAGTATTTT.

This chain uses TRBV6-1 with TRBJ2-7; no clear D. The length of the CDR3 is 13 residues. The germline V gene has CDR1 MNHNS and CDR2 SASEGT. V gave up 3 bases and J gave up 2 bases, with 8 bases separating them. In DNA form, the CDR3 reads TGTGCCAGCAGTGAGGCGGTTCCCTACGAGCAGTACTTC. Translation gives CASSEAVPYEQYF.

The chain employs TRBV28 and TRBJ2-7; D may be TRBD1 or TRBD2 (5 bases each). V lost 6 bases to trimming and J lost 2 bases, with 14 bases between them. CDR1 is MDHEN and CDR2 is SYDVKM in the germline V gene. CDR3 length: 14 amino acids. For the CDR3, the DNA is TGTGCCAGCAGCAACCAATGGGGGACCTACGAGCAGTACTTC. It is translated as CASSNQWGTYEQYF.

The genes are TRBV15 and TRBJ1-4, with D possibly being TRBD1 (6 bases). The CDR3 sequence is 14 residues long. Trimming cost V 3 bases and J 1 base, with 6 bases left between them. The V gene's germline CDR1 is LNHNV and CDR2 YYDKDF (reference sequence). The CDR3: CATSSRGTNEKLFF. Here the CDR3 DNA reads TGTGCCACCAGCAGCAGGGGAACTAATGAAAAACTGTTTTTT.

The chain couples TRBV30 to TRBJ2-2; unclear D gene. CDR1 and CDR2 from the germline V gene are GTSNPN and SVGIG (reference sequence). The CDR3 is 15 amino acids. Trimming took 0 bases from V and 4 from J, leaving 12 bases between them. CDR3: CAWSVLSRGTGELFF. Written as DNA, the CDR3 is TGTGCCTGGAGTGTACTATCTCGAGGCACCGGGGAGCTGTTTTTT.

This clone was found a few times. This sequence joins TRBV28 and TRBJ1-1; unclear D gene. CDR1 and CDR2 (germline): MDHEN, SYDVKM. This CDR3 comprises 15 residues. The germline V and J ends were trimmed by 5 bases and 0 bases, with 13 bases remaining between them. CDR3 in DNA: TGTGCCAGCAGTCTCCTCGACACCTTGAACACTGAAGCTTTCTTT. Amino acid sequence: CASSLLDTLNTEAFF.

The rearrangement uses TRBV14 and TRBJ1-4; D gene unclear. CDR1 is SGHDN, CDR2 FVKESK, per germline. V lost 1 base and J lost 8, with 14 bases in between. The CDR3 spans 15 residues. The CDR3 DNA is TGTGCCAGCAGCCAAGGGTTTAACGAGGCGGAAAAACTGTTTTTT. This encodes CASSQGFNEAEKLFF. The full variable domain, completed using reference TRBV14 and TRBJ1-4, is EAGVTQFPSHSVIEKGQTVTLRCDPISGHDNLYWYRRVMGKEIKFLLHFVKESKQDESGMPNNRFLAERTGGTYSTLKVQPAELEDSGVYFCASSQGFNEAEKLFFGSGTQLSVL.

This clone was counted between two and nine times. The chain is built from TRBV6-2 or TRBV6-3 and TRBJ2-7; D unclear. The CDR3 extends over 13 amino acids. The germline gives CDR1 MNHEY, CDR2 SVGEGT. Trimming removed 2 bases from V and 7 bases from J, with 12 bases in between. The CDR3 DNA reads as TGTGCCAGCAGTTACACCGAAAACGTAGAGCAGTACTTC. Translating it yields CASSYTENVEQYF.

The CDR3 DNA reads TGTGCCAGCAGCACGTCCGGGGGCCAAAACGATGAGCAGTTCTTC. Protein product: CASSTSGGQNDEQFF. The rearrangement uses TRBV3-1 (or the pseudogene TRBV3-2) and TRBJ2-1, with D perhaps assigned TRBD1 or TRBD2 (6 bases each). There are 15 residues in the CDR3. Trimming took 5 bases from V and 8 from J, leaving 19 bases between them. CDR1 and CDR2 from the germline V gene are LGHDT and YNNKEL (reference sequence).

This rearrangement joins TRBV2 to TRBJ1-2; 11 nucleotides agree with TRBD1. Germline V lookup: CDR1 SNHLY, CDR2 FYNNEI. With 7 bases clipped from V and 7 bases from J, the junction kept 11 bases outside the gene matches. This CDR3 has 15 amino acids. CDR3 sequence reads: CASIPGGQGDGGYTF. The CDR3 region has the DNA TGTGCCAGCATCCCCGGGGGACAGGGGGATGGTGGCTACACCTTC. Variable domain in full (rest from reference TRBV2 and TRBJ1-2): EPEVTQTPSHQVTQMGQEVILRCVPISNHLYFYWYRQILGQKVEFLVSFYNNEISEKSEIFDDQFSVERPDGSNFTLKIRSTKLEDSAMYFCASIPGGQGDGGYTFGSGTRLTVV.

This clone was seen only once. The chain uses TRBV3-1 (or the pseudogene TRBV3-2) and TRBJ1-2; D not resolved. Germline V gene lookup returns CDR1 LGHDT and CDR2 YNNKEL (reference sequence). This CDR3 is 19 amino acids long. Trimming shortened V by 0 bases and J by 3 bases, and 23 bases separated the two germline ends. The CDR3 loop is CASSQESEEVGVLDYGYTF. CDR3 coding DNA: TGTGCCAGCAGCCAAGAATCGGAGGAGGTGGGTGTTTTAGACTATGGCTACACCTTC.

The table lists this clone with a count of one. The rearrangement joins TRBV6-1 to TRBJ2-5, with D possibly being TRBD2 (5 bases). The V end was cut by 0 bases, the J end by 4 bases, with 12 bases between. Germline V CDR1 and CDR2: MNHNS, SASEGT. This CDR3 is built from 15 residues. CDR3 DNA sequence: TGTGCCAGCAGTGAAGCGCTCGGTAGCGTAGAGACCCAGTACTTC. Its protein product is CASSEALGSVETQYF.

The chain joins TRBV11-2 to TRBJ2-3; tentatively, D is TRBD1 (6 bases). V was pared by 1 base and J by 4 bases, with 9 bases between. The CDR3 covers 14 residues. Looked up from germline, CDR1 is SGHAT and CDR2 is FQNNGV. In DNA, the CDR3 is TGTGCCAGCAGCTTAGGGGGGCAGGCAGATACGCAGTATTTT. Protein product: CASSLGGQADTQYF. The full variable domain, its missing parts supplied by reference TRBV11-2 and TRBJ2-3, is EAGVAQSPRYKIIEKRQSVAFWCNPISGHATLYWYQQILGQGPKLLIQFQNNGVVDDSQLPKDRFSAERLKGVDSTLKIQPAKLEDSAVYLCASSLGGQADTQYFGPGTRLTVL.

DNA of the CDR3: TGTGCCAGCAGCTTAGGGCTAGCAAATGAGCAGTTCTTC. Protein sequence: CASSLGLANEQFF. V usage is TRBV5-8 and J usage is TRBJ2-1; a weak D match, TRBD2 (5 bases). Trimming took off 2 bases at V and 7 bases at J, with 10 bases between the two ends. CDR3 length: 13 residues. The germline V gene encodes CDR1 SGHTS and CDR2 YDEGEE.

The CDR3 loop is CASSFDRVSSYEQYF. The DNA for the CDR3 is TGTGCCAGCAGCTTTGACAGAGTCAGCTCCTACGAGCAGTACTTC. This chain links TRBV7-2 with TRBJ2-7, with D perhaps TRBD1 (5 bases). Germline V lookup: CDR1 SGHTA, CDR2 FQGNSA. Trimming pared 3 bases from V and 0 bases from J, leaving 12 bases between. The CDR3 runs to 15 residues. The whole variable domain, remainder taken from reference TRBV7-2 and TRBJ2-7, is GAGVSQSPSNKVTEKGKDVELRCDPISGHTALYWYRQSLGQGLEFLIYFQGNSAPDKSGLPSDRFSAERTGGSVSTLTIQRTQQEDSAVYLCASSFDRVSSYEQYFGPGTRLTVT.

Only one count was recorded for this clone. The chain uses TRBV7-3 and TRBJ2-2; maybe TRBD1 (6 bases). The CDR3 consists of 13 residues. CDR1 is SGHTA, CDR2 FQGTGA, per germline. V was trimmed by 3 bases and J by 8 bases, leaving 10 bases between them. CDR3 sequence reads: CASSLYREGELFF. The DNA of the CDR3 is TGTGCCAGCAGCTTGTACAGGGAGGGGGAGCTGTTTTTT.

The chain couples TRBV9 to TRBJ1-1; D uncertain. Germline values: CDR1 SGDLS, CDR2 YYNGEE. The CDR3 consists of 14 residues. V lost 0 bases and J 1 base, leaving 7 bases between the germline ends. The CDR3 spells CASSVAGRNTEAFF. In nucleotides, the CDR3 is TGTGCCAGCAGCGTAGCGGGCCGGAACACTGAAGCTTTCTTT.

The V call is TRBV3-1 (or the pseudogene TRBV3-2), the J call TRBJ2-1, with D unclear. The CDR3 is made up of 16 amino acids. Germline V gene sequence: CDR1 LGHDT, CDR2 YNNKEL (reference sequence). The V and J ends lost 2 bases and 0 bases respectively, with 11 bases between them. CDR3 sequence reads: CASSQLPESSYNEQFF. CDR3 coding DNA: TGTGCCAGCAGCCAATTGCCGGAGAGCTCCTACAATGAGCAGTTCTTC.